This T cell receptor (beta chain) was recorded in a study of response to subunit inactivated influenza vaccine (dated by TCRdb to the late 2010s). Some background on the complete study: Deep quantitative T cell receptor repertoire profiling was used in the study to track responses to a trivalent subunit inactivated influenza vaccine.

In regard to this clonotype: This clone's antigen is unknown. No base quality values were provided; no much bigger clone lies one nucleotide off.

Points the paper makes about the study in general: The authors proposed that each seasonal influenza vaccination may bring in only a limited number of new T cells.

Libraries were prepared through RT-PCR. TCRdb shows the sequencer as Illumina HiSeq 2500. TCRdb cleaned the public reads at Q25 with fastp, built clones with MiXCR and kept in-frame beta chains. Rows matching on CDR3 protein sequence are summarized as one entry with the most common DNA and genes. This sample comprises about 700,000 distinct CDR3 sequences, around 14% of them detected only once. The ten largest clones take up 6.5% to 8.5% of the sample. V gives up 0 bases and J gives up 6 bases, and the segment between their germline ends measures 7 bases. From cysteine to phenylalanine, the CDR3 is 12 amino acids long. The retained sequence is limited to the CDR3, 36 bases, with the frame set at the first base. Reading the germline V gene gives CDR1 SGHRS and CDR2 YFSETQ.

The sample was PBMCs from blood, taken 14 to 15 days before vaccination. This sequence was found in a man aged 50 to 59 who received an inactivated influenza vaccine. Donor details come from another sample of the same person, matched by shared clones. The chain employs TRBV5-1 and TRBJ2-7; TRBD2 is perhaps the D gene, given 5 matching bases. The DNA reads TGCGCCAGCAGCTTGGATGGAGGCGAGCAGTACTTC. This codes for CASSLDGGEQYF.